The 30 T cell receptor beta chains in this list originate from one sample, sequenced in a study of PD-L1 blockade in urothelial cancer. The repertoire was sequenced with immunoSEQ multiplex PCR; TCRdb's copy has only in-frame clones and lacks some. The repertoire holds about 91,000 clones, with roughly 85% as singletons. Stated time point: peripheral blood 6 weeks after treatment start. The sample consisted of PBMCs, taken around atezolizumab (anti-PD-L1) treatment. All receptors come from a man aged 65-85 years with urothelial cancer.

The chain couples TRBV5-1 to TRBJ2-3; D possibly corresponds to TRBD1 (6 bases). Germline V gives CDR1 SGHRS, CDR2 YFSETQ. With 3 bases removed from V and 2 bases from J, the gap between germline ends came to 13 bases. The CDR3 runs 15 residues. As DNA, the CDR3 is TGCGCCAGCAGCTCAGATGGGGGCAACACAGATACGCAGTATTTT. Translation: CASSSDGGNTDTQYF. The full variable domain, rest sourced from reference TRBV5-1 and TRBJ2-3, is KAGVTQTPRYLIKTRGQQVTLSCSPISGHRSVSWYQQTPGQGLQFLFEYFSETQRNKGNFPGRFSGRQFSNSRSEMNVSTLELGDSALYLCASSSDGGNTDTQYFGPGTRLTVL.

CDR3 residues: CASSLGTGPLRTGELFF. For the CDR3, the DNA is TGTGCCAGCAGCCTTGGGACAGGCCCCCTGAGGACCGGGGAGCTGTTTTTT. This sequence joins TRBV13 and TRBJ2-2; 8 bases fit TRBD1. Trimming took 5 bases from V and 5 from J; bases not matched to a gene: 13. CDR1 and CDR2 (germline): PRHDT, FYEKMQ (reference sequence). This CDR3 has 17 residues.

Comment on this clone: One end of the junction does not line up with germline, which may come from a read error. The chain is built from TRBV10-3 and TRBJ1-2; TRBD1 aligns across 8 bases. Germline CDR1 reads ENHRY; CDR2 reads SYGVKD. This CDR3 comprises 11 residues. In nucleotides, the CDR3 is TGTGCCATCAGTTCGGACAGGGTGGGCTACTTC. Encoded protein: CAISSDRVGYF.

V is TRBV2 and J is TRBJ2-3; TRBD2 matches at 12 bases. After removal of 9 bases from V and 4 bases from J, the junction contained 8 bases not matched to a gene. Germline V gene data show CDR1 as SNHLY and CDR2 as FYNNEI. The CDR3 is made up of 15 amino acids. The CDR3 nucleotides are TGTGCCAGAAGCACACTAGCGGGGGGCGCAGATACGCAGTATTTT. This encodes CARSTLAGGADTQYF.

The chain has TRBV5-1 and TRBJ1-6, with 7 nucleotides matching TRBD1. The CDR3 extends over 15 amino acids. The junction had 8 bases not matched to a gene; V was cut back by 4 bases and J by 7 bases. Germline-derived CDR1 and CDR2 are SGHRS and YFSETQ. CDR3 region: CASSNTGARNSPLHF. The CDR3, as DNA: TGCGCCAGCAGCAACACAGGGGCGAGGAATTCACCCCTCCACTTT.

V usage is TRBV7-2 and J usage is TRBJ1-6; D may be TRBD1 (5 bases). CDR1 is SGHTA, CDR2 FQGNSA, per germline. V shed 2 bases and J shed 5 bases, with 10 bases lying between them. This CDR3 is built from 15 residues. For the CDR3, the DNA is TGTGCCAGCAGCTTACGACAGCGAAATAATTCACCCCTCCACTTT. This sequence encodes CASSLRQRNNSPLHF.

The V call is TRBV6-5, the J call TRBJ2-3; 9 bases map to TRBD2. Germline lookup yields CDR1 MNHEY and CDR2 SVGAGI. The CDR3 has 16 amino acids. J was trimmed by 2 bases and V by 4 bases; bases with no gene match: 7. The CDR3 DNA sequence: TGTGCCAGCAGTTCACGGCGGGAGGGACCCACAGATACGCAGTATTTT. This sequence encodes CASSSRREGPTDTQYF.

V usage is TRBV11-2 and J usage is TRBJ2-7, with 7 positions matching TRBD2. Germline trimming cut 0 bases from V and 3 bases from J; bases unmatched to any gene: 2. CDR1 is SGHAT and CDR2 is FQNNGV in the germline V gene. This CDR3 comprises 14 residues. The DNA of the CDR3 is TGTGCCAGCAGCTTAGATAGGACTAGCTACGAGCAGTACTTC. Translation: CASSLDRTSYEQYF.

J is TRBJ2-3 and V is TRBV7-2; the match to TRBD2 covers 9 bases. V was pared by 5 bases and J by 3 bases, with 6 bases of the junction left unmatched. From germline, CDR1 is SGHTA and CDR2 FQGNSA. The CDR3 is 15 residues long. The CDR3 reads CASSDKAGGTDTQYF. CDR3 nucleotide sequence: TGTGCCAGCAGCGATAAGGCGGGGGGGACAGATACGCAGTATTTT. The whole variable domain, filled in from reference TRBV7-2 and TRBJ2-3, reads GAGVSQSPSNKVTEKGKDVELRCDPISGHTALYWYRQSLGQGLEFLIYFQGNSAPDKSGLPSDRFSAERTGGSVSTLTIQRTQQEDSAVYLCASSDKAGGTDTQYFGPGTRLTVL.

The V gene is TRBV7-9, the J gene TRBJ1-1; 10 nucleotides line up with TRBD1. This CDR3 is built from 14 residues. V lost 5 bases and J lost 7; bases outside the gene matches: 7. The germline CDR1 and CDR2 sequences are SEHNR and FQNEAQ (reference sequence). The chain's CDR3 is CASSGRTGGIEAFF. Written as DNA, the CDR3 is TGTGCCAGCAGCGGCCGGACAGGGGGGATTGAAGCTTTCTTT. The full variable domain, its missing parts supplied by reference TRBV7-9 and TRBJ1-1, is DTGVSQNPRHKITKRGQNVTFRCDPISEHNRLYWYRQTLGQGPEFLTYFQNEAQLEKSRLLSDRFSAERPKGSFSTLEIQRTEQGDSAMYLCASSGRTGGIEAFFGQGTRLTVV.

A single count supports this clone. The chain employs TRBV7-2 and TRBJ2-1; TRBD2 matches at 8 bases. Looked up from germline, CDR1 is SGHTA and CDR2 is FQGNSA. Germline trimming cut 5 bases from V and 8 bases from J; bases unmatched to any gene: 8. The CDR3 has 14 amino acids. The CDR3 sequence: CASSPGLAVYEQFF. The CDR3 DNA reads TGTGCCAGCAGCCCTGGACTAGCTGTCTATGAGCAGTTCTTC.

This chain links TRBV27 with TRBJ2-1, with TRBD2 matching 7 bases. J was trimmed by 5 bases and V by 6 bases; bases with no gene match: 10. The CDR3 is 15 amino acids. Germline V gene lookup returns CDR1 MNHEY and CDR2 SMNVEV (reference sequence). The CDR3 protein is CASRLPGRGNNEQFF. The CDR3 DNA reads as TGTGCCAGCAGACTTCCGGGGAGGGGTAACAATGAGCAGTTCTTC.

This clone was recorded once. The chain recombines TRBV10-3 with TRBJ1-3; D is possibly TRBD1 (6 bases). There are 15 residues in the CDR3. Germline CDR1 and CDR2: ENHRY and SYGVKD. The V end was cut by 5 bases, the J end by 1 base, with 12 bases between. In DNA, the CDR3 is TGTGCCATCAGTACCACAGGGCAATCTGGAAACACCATATATTTT. This translates into CAISTTGQSGNTIYF.

V gene TRBV19 combines with J gene TRBJ2-1; the match to TRBD2 covers 12 bases. The CDR3 runs 14 residues. The trim removed 7 bases at V and 6 bases at J, leaving 4 bases unmatched. The germline V gene has CDR1 LNHDA and CDR2 SQIVND (reference sequence). CDR3 DNA: TGTGCCAGTACCGCGACTAGCGGGAGCAATGAGCAGTTCTTC. It is translated as CASTATSGSNEQFF.

The V and J genes are TRBV5-6 and TRBJ2-5; unclear D gene. The CDR3 spans 14 residues. The germline V gene encodes CDR1 SGHDT and CDR2 YYEEEE. Deletions cut 4 bases from V and 3 bases from J, with 13 bases between. CDR3 amino acids: CASSRGEFKETQYF. In nucleotides, the CDR3 is TGTGCCAGCAGCCGCGGTGAATTTAAAGAGACCCAGTACTTC.

The chain carries TRBV15 and TRBJ2-2; 9 bases agree with TRBD2. J gave up 4 bases and V 0 bases, and 6 bases lay outside the gene matches. The CDR3 is 17 residues long. Germline V lookup: CDR1 LNHNV, CDR2 YYDKDF (reference sequence). CDR3 sequence: CATSRDWAGGVTGELFF. As DNA, the CDR3 is TGTGCCACCAGCAGAGATTGGGCGGGAGGGGTCACCGGGGAGCTGTTTTTT.

The gene calls are TRBV7-7 and TRBJ2-2, with a tentative D call TRBD2 (6 bases). The germline V and J ends were trimmed by 6 bases and 1 base, with 9 bases remaining between them. Germline V gene lookup returns CDR1 SSHAT and CDR2 FNYEAQ (reference sequence). There are 14 residues in the CDR3. CDR3 protein: CASSWDLNTGELFF. DNA of the CDR3: TGTGCCAGCAGTTGGGACTTGAACACCGGGGAGCTGTTTTTT.

The chain joins TRBV19 to TRBJ2-7; 12 bases align to TRBD2. Trimming took 5 bases from V and 4 from J; bases not matched to a gene: 6. The CDR3 totals 15 residues. Germline values: CDR1 LNHDA, CDR2 SQIVND (reference sequence). The CDR3 spells CASSPRTSGAYEQYF. The CDR3 nucleotides read TGTGCCAGTAGTCCACGGACTAGCGGGGCGTACGAGCAGTACTTC.

This chain joins TRBV6-6 and TRBJ2-7, with D tentatively TRBD2 (5 bases). V shed 2 bases and J shed 3 bases, with 5 bases lying between them. CDR3 length equals 12 residues. Germline loops: CDR1 MNHNY, CDR2 SVGAGI (reference sequence). The CDR3 DNA sequence: TGTGCCAGCAGTTACCGGGGCTACGAGCAGTACTTC. It encodes CASSYRGYEQYF.

As concerns this clone: Other DNA sequences from this sample encode an identical CDR3 as well. This chain joins TRBV28 and TRBJ1-1; 8 bases fit TRBD1. The germline gives CDR1 MDHEN, CDR2 SYDVKM. The CDR3 runs 14 residues. V lost 5 bases to trimming and J lost 1 base; unmatched junction nucleotides: 3. The CDR3 region is CASSSGQGNTEAFF. CDR3 bases: TGTGCCAGCAGTAGCGGACAGGGGAACACTGAAGCTTTCTTT. Filled out from reference TRBV28 and TRBJ1-1, the complete variable domain reads DVKVTQSSRYLVKRTGEKVFLECVQDMDHENMFWYRQDPGLGLRLIYFSYDVKMKEKGDIPEGYSVSREKKERFSLILESASTNQTSMYLCASSSGQGNTEAFFGQGTRLTVV.

The rearrangement joins TRBV19 to TRBJ1-2; 11 nucleotides align to TRBD1. The CDR3 runs 15 residues. Germline loops: CDR1 LNHDA, CDR2 SQIVND (reference sequence). Trimming cost V 5 bases and J 6 bases; bases outside gene matches: 8. CDR3 DNA: TGTGCCAGTAGTTTCTGGACAGGGGGCGAAAATGGCTACACCTTC. Translated, it gives CASSFWTGGENGYTF. The variable domain in full, completed from reference TRBV19 and TRBJ1-2, reads DGGITQSPKYLFRKEGQNVTLSCEQNLNHDAMYWYRQDPGQGLRLIYYSQIVNDFQKGDIAEGYSVSREKKESFPLTVTSAQKNPTAFYLCASSFWTGGENGYTFGSGTRLTVV.

J is TRBJ1-4 and V is TRBV19; maybe TRBD1 (6 bases). Trimming took 1 base from V and 6 from J, leaving 9 bases between them. Germline-derived CDR1 and CDR2 are LNHDA and SQIVND (reference sequence). The CDR3 is 14 residues long. CDR3 loop: CASSIGTEDEKLFF. The DNA for the CDR3 is TGTGCCAGTAGTATAGGGACAGAAGATGAAAAACTGTTTTTT. The whole variable domain, remainder taken from reference TRBV19 and TRBJ1-4, is DGGITQSPKYLFRKEGQNVTLSCEQNLNHDAMYWYRQDPGQGLRLIYYSQIVNDFQKGDIAEGYSVSREKKESFPLTVTSAQKNPTAFYLCASSIGTEDEKLFFGSGTQLSVL.

The chain combines TRBV10-3 with TRBJ2-1; 8 nucleotides line up with TRBD2. The germline CDR1 and CDR2 sequences are ENHRY and SYGVKD. The CDR3 is 15 amino acids. The V and J ends lost 4 bases and 2 bases, in that order; junction bases with no gene match: 4. CDR3 nucleotide sequence: TGTGCCATCAGTGCGAGCGGGGGAACCTACAATGAGCAGTTCTTC. It is translated as CAISASGGTYNEQFF.

Regarding this clone: This same CDR3 is encoded by further DNA sequences in the sample. The genes are TRBV5-4 and TRBJ2-2; 7 positions agree with TRBD1. The CDR3 is made up of 16 amino acids. V shed 0 bases, J shed 0 bases, and the junction held 2 bases outside the gene matches. CDR1 is SGHNT, CDR2 YYREEE, per germline (reference sequence). CDR3 in DNA: TGTGCCAGCAGCTTGGGCACAGGGGCGAACACCGGGGAGCTGTTTTTT. Translation gives CASSLGTGANTGELFF. Full variable domain (outside the CDR3, taken from reference TRBV5-4 and TRBJ2-2): ETGVTQSPTHLIKTRGQQVTLRCSSQSGHNTVSWYQQALGQGPQFIFQYYREEENGRGNFPPRFSGLQFPNYSSELNVNALELDDSALYLCASSLGTGANTGELFFGEGSRLTVL.

As for this clone: The germline gene is not matched at one end of the junction; a read error may be the cause. The chain couples TRBV7-9 to TRBJ2-2, with 7 bases fitting TRBD2. CDR3 length: 15 residues. Germline-derived CDR1 and CDR2 are SEHNR and FQNEAQ (reference sequence). CDR3 bases: TGTGCCAGCAGCTTAGCCGGGGGGAACCCCGGGGAGCTGTTTTTT. As protein: CASSLAGGNPGELFF. Drawing the rest from reference TRBV7-9 and TRBJ2-2, the complete variable domain is DTGVSQNPRHKITKRGQNVTFRCDPISEHNRLYWYRQTLGQGPEFLTYFQNEAQLEKSRLLSDRFSAERPKGSFSTLEIQRTEQGDSAMYLCASSLAGGNPGELFFGEGSRLTVL.

J is TRBJ1-1 and V is TRBV11-1; D perhaps matches TRBD1 (5 bases). The V gene lost 5 bases and the J gene lost 5 bases, with 18 bases spanning the gap. The CDR3 sequence is 15 residues long. CDR1 and CDR2 from the germline V gene are SGHAT and FQDESV (reference sequence). Written as DNA, the CDR3 is TGTGCCAGCAGCAAGACCAGGGTGTCAGGGACTGAAGCTTTCTTT. This sequence encodes CASSKTRVSGTEAFF.

The J gene is TRBJ2-2, the V gene TRBV11-2; possibly TRBD2 for D (6 bases). Germline V gene sequence: CDR1 SGHAT, CDR2 FQNNGV. V was shortened by 1 base and J by 5 bases, with 17 bases between the two germline ends. The CDR3 consists of 17 residues. The CDR3 nucleotides read TGTGCCAGCAGCTTAGTGTTTGGAGGGCGGCGAACCGGGGAGCTGTTTTTT. It encodes CASSLVFGGRRTGELFF.

The chain has TRBV7-3 and TRBJ2-1; 13 positions agree with TRBD2. The CDR3 totals 15 residues. The germline V gene has CDR1 SGHTA and CDR2 FQGTGA. V shed 3 bases and J 5 bases; nucleotides not matched to a gene: 1. The CDR3 is CASSLGLAGNNEQFF. The CDR3 DNA reads as TGTGCCAGCAGCTTGGGACTAGCGGGGAACAATGAGCAGTTCTTC. Supplemented by reference TRBV7-3 and TRBJ2-1, the full variable domain reads GAGVSQTPSNKVTEKGKYVELRCDPISGHTALYWYRQSLGQGPEFLIYFQGTGAADDSGLPNDRFFAVRPEGSVSTLKIQRTERGDSAVYLCASSLGLAGNNEQFFGPGTRLTVL.

The chain carries TRBV19 and TRBJ1-2; 8 nucleotides align to TRBD1. Trimming took 5 bases from V and 4 from J; bases not matched to a gene: 6. Germline assignment: CDR1 LNHDA and CDR2 SQIVND (reference sequence). The CDR3 loop spans 14 amino acids. CDR3 residues: CASSADRAPYGYTF. CDR3 sequence (DNA): TGTGCCAGTAGTGCGGACAGGGCCCCCTATGGCTACACCTTC. Looking up the rest from reference TRBV19 and TRBJ1-2 gives the full variable domain: DGGITQSPKYLFRKEGQNVTLSCEQNLNHDAMYWYRQDPGQGLRLIYYSQIVNDFQKGDIAEGYSVSREKKESFPLTVTSAQKNPTAFYLCASSADRAPYGYTFGSGTRLTVV.

A single count supports this clone. The chain couples TRBV27 to TRBJ2-2; 10 positions match TRBD2. Germline lookup yields CDR1 MNHEY and CDR2 SMNVEV (reference sequence). J lost 4 bases, V lost 2 bases, and 1 base had no gene match. The CDR3 is 15 amino acids. The DNA of the CDR3 is TGTGCCAGCAGTTTAGCTAGCGGGAGCACCGGGGAGCTGTTTTTT. Translating gives CASSLASGSTGELFF.